The present T cell receptor (beta chain) was sequenced within a study of long-term antiretroviral therapy in people with HIV. The CDR3 spans 16 residues. After removal of 1 base from V and 4 bases from J, the junction contained 4 bases not matched to a gene. Germline CDR1 and CDR2: KGHSH and LQKENI. This was the immunoSEQ v3.0 assay at survey level. Sequencing used immunoSEQ multiplex PCR; TCRdb keeps in-frame clones, though not all of them. The data contain 25,000 or so clones, approximately 86% of them singletons. The TCR was taken from a woman in her 30s with HIV. This chain joins TRBV18 and TRBJ2-1; 10 bases align to TRBD2. The input for sequencing was unsorted PBMCs, taken 1.9 years after starting antiretroviral therapy. The CDR3: CASSPQAGGEYNEQFF. The CDR3 coding sequence is TGTGCCAGCTCACCACAAGCGGGGGGGGAATACAATGAGCAGTTCTTC.